Only a few counts were recorded for the clone carrying this TCR beta chain. Its antigen is unknown. This specimen belongs to a study of T-cell memory formation after mild COVID-19. Study overall: Largely donor-specific TCR clusters were found. Study outcomes and limitations: For contracting clones, CD4+ ones sat mainly in CM and EM, CD8+ in EMRA. That cross-reactive memory joined was suggested by some responding clones appearing in pre-infection memory. Second-wave clones peaking on day 37 lacked confirmed SARS-CoV-2 specificity.

The CDR3 spans 16 residues. Trimming at V came to 6 bases and at J to 0 bases, leaving 10 bases not matched to a gene. Looked up from germline, CDR1 is MDHEN and CDR2 is SYDVKM. TCRdb fed the 5' RACE reads into MiXCR, producing one record per CDR3 protein. The sample carries a few hundred thousand distinct CDR3 sequences, about a sixth recorded once. The origin of this receptor is a man between 18 and 29 years old who had mild COVID-19 (a few samples of this study predate the infection). Cell type and time point are not known. Sequencing was done on a sample of PBMCs or a T cell subset sorted from them (not recorded which). The gene calls are TRBV28 and TRBJ1-1; TRBD1 aligns across 7 bases. The CDR3 reads CASSPTGYPMNTEAFF. The CDR3 DNA reads as TGTGCCAGCAGCCCGACAGGGTATCCTATGAACACTGAAGCTTTCTTT.